This entry features one T cell receptor (beta chain) sequence. Antigen specificity is unknown. There are 14 residues in the CDR3. The germline V and J ends were trimmed by 5 bases and 4 bases, with 14 bases remaining between them. Germline V gene lookup returns CDR1 LNHDA and CDR2 SQIVND (reference sequence). After 5'RACE with constant-segment primers, TCR alpha and TCR beta cDNA libraries carrying sample barcodes and UMIs were obtained. TCRdb called the 5' RACE reads again in MiXCR, with one record for every CDR3 protein. The sample has about 200,000 distinct CDR3 sequences; just over 9.5% are singletons. This record comes from a study of T-cell memory formation after mild COVID-19. Study-wide context: The TCR clusters were mostly specific to one donor. Broader study findings: Cross-reactive memory seemingly joined, as some responding clones were found in pre-infection memory. Researchers report contracting CD4+ clones mostly in CM and EM, with CD8+ clones in EMRA.

Sequencing was carried out using PBMCs or a T cell subset sorted from them (not recorded which). This clonotype was obtained from a young man who had mild COVID-19 (a few samples of this study predate the infection). Cell type and time point are not known. V gene TRBV19 combines with J gene TRBJ1-2; D call uncertain. The CDR3 DNA sequence: TGTGCCAGTAGTTACAGCCGTCTTGCCTATGGCTACACCTTC. Its protein product is CASSYSRLAYGYTF.